This T cell receptor (beta chain) comes out of a study of T-cell reconstitution after alpha-beta-depleted transplantation in children. This clonotype was seen repeatedly, ten times or more. CDR3 length: 19 amino acids. With 4 bases removed from V and 1 base from J, the gap between germline ends came to 23 bases. Germline values: CDR1 SGHAT, CDR2 FQNNGV. TCRbeta library preparation incorporated unique molecular identifiers. TCRdb used MiXCR to reprocess the PCR reads, holding one entry per CDR3 protein. The table lists about 240,000 distinct CDR3 sequences, approximately 12% of them singletons, with around 2.8% in the top ten.

The chain uses TRBV11-2 and TRBJ1-5, with TRBD1 as a possible D gene (5 bases). This clonotype was obtained from a human donor who donated a stem cell graft to a child with acute lymphoblastic leukemia. This specimen was PBMCs from the stem cell graft donor, taken from the stem cell graft. The CDR3 region has the DNA TGTGCCAGCAGCTCAGGCGGGGCAGGGAGGTTTATGAGCAATCAGCCCCAGCATTTT. This codes for CASSSGGAGRFMSNQPQHF.